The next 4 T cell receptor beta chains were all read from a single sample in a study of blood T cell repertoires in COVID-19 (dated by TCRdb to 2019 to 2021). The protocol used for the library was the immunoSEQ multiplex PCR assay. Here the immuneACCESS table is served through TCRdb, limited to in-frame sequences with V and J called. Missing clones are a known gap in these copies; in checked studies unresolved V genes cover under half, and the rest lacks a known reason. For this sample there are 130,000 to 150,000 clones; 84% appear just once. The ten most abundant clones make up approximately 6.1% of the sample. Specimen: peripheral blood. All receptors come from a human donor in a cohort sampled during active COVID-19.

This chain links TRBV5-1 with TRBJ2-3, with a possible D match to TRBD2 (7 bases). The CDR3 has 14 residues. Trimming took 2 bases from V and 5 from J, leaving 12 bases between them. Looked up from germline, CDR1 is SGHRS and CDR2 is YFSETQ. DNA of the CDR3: TGCGCCAGCAGCTTAAGAGGGGGGGAAGATACGCAGTATTTT. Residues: CASSLRGGEDTQYF.

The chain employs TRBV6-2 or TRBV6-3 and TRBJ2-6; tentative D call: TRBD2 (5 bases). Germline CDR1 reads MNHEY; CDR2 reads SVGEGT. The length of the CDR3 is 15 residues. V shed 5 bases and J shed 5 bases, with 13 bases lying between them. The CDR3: CASSTPIGRANVLTF. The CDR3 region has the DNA TGTGCCAGCAGTACCCCGATCGGGAGGGCCAACGTCCTGACTTTC.

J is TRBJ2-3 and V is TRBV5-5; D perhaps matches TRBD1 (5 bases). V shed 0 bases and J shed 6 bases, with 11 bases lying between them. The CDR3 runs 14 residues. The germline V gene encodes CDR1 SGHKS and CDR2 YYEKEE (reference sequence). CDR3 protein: CASSLARVRDTQYF. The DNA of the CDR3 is TGTGCCAGCAGCTTGGCCAGGGTGAGGGATACGCAGTATTTT. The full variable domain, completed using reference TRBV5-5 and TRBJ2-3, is DAGVTQSPTHLIKTRGQQVTLRCSPISGHKSVSWYQQVLGQGPQFIFQYYEKEERGRGNFPDRFSARQFPNYSSELNVNALLLGDSALYLCASSLARVRDTQYFGPGTRLTVL.

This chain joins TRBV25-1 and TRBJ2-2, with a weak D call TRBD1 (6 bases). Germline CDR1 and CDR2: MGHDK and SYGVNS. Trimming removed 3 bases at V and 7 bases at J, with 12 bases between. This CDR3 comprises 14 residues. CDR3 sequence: CASSEPGVGGELFF. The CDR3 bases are TGTGCCAGCAGTGAGCCAGGGGTGGGCGGGGAGCTGTTTTTT. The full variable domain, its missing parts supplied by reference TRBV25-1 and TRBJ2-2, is EADIYQTPRYLVIGTGKKITLECSQTMGHDKMYWYQQDPGMELHLIHYSYGVNSTEKGDLSSESTVSRIRTEHFPLTLESARPSHTSQYLCASSEPGVGGELFFGEGSRLTVL.